This T cell receptor (beta chain) was observed in a study of response to subunit inactivated influenza vaccine. Broader study findings: With each seasonal influenza vaccination, the authors suggested, few new T cells are recruited.

Germline assignment: CDR1 SGHRS and CDR2 YFSETQ. The V and J ends lost 2 bases and 2 bases, in that order; junction bases with no gene match: 3. The CDR3 totals 15 residues. This clonotype was detected only a few times. What it binds is unknown. TCRdb reanalysed the RT-PCR reads using MiXCR and keeps one entry per CDR3 protein. The repertoire has approximately 700,000 distinct CDR3 sequences, 15% to 19% of them found once; the top ten carry 11%. This sequence originates from a man aged 50-60 years who received an inactivated influenza vaccine. J is TRBJ2-2 and V is TRBV5-1; 7 bases map to TRBD2. The material sequenced was PBMCs from blood, taken roughly 13 days after vaccination. The CDR3 region is CASSFSGRNTGELFF. The CDR3 bases are TGCGCCAGCAGCTTTAGCGGGCGCAACACCGGGGAGCTGTTTTTT.